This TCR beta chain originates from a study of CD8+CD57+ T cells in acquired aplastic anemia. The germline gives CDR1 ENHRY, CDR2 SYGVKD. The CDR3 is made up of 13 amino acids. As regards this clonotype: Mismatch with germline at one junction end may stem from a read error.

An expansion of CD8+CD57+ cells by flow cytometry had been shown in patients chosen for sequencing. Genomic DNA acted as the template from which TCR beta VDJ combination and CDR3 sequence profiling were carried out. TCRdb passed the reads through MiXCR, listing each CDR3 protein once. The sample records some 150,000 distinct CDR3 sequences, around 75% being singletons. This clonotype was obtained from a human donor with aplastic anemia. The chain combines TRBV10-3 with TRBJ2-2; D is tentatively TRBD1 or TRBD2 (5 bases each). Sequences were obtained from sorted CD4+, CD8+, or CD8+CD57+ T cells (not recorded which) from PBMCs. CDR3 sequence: CASSGTDTGELFF. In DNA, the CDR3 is TGTGCCAGCAGTGGGACGGACACCGGGGAGCTGTTTTTT.